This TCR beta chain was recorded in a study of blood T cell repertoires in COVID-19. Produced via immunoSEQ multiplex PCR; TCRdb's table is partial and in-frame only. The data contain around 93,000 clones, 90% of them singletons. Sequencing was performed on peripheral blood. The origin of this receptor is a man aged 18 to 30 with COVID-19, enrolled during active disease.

CDR3 sequence: CASSSKEGRRQYF. CDR3 DNA: TGTGCCAGCAGCTCAAAGGAGGGACGGAGGCAGTATTTT. The rearrangement joins TRBV5-8 to TRBJ2-3; possible D gene TRBD2, 6 bases. The CDR3 consists of 13 residues. The V end was cut by 3 bases, the J end by 11 bases, with 16 bases between. The V gene's germline CDR1 is SGHTS and CDR2 YDEGEE.